The source of this TCR beta chain is a study of blood T cells in healthy people across ages. General observations from the study: TCR beta diversity correlated strongly with naive T cell percentage.

Details on this clonotype: What it recognizes is unknown.

A sample-barcoded 5' primer and a J-beta primer mix were used in a second PCR of roughly 7 to 11 cycles. TCRdb re-called the 5' RACE reads through MiXCR, storing one row per CDR3 protein. The sample consists of some 1.4 million distinct CDR3 sequences, approximately 42% of them appearing once. Losses at the gene ends were 2 bases for V and 2 bases for J; bases not matched to a gene: 3. Germline values: CDR1 WNHNN, CDR2 SYGVQD (reference sequence). The CDR3 consists of 15 residues. The chain joins TRBV10-1 to TRBJ2-7; 10 bases match TRBD2. The receptor's source is a woman between 18 and 29 years old in good health. Source material: blood. The CDR3 nucleotides read TGCGCCAGCAGTGAGCGGACTAGCGGACCCTACGAGCAGTACTTC. It is translated as CASSERTSGPYEQYF.